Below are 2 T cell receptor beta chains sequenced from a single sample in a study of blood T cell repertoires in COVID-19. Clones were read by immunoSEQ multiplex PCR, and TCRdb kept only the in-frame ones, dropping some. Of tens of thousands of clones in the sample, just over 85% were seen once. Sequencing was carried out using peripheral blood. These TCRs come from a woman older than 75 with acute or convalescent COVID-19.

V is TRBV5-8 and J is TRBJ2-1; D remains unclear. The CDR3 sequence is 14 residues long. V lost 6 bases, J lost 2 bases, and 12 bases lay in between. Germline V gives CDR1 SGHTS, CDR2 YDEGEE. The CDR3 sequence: CASISLRTYNEQFF. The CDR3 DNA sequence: TGTGCCAGCATCTCACTCCGCACCTACAATGAGCAGTTCTTC.

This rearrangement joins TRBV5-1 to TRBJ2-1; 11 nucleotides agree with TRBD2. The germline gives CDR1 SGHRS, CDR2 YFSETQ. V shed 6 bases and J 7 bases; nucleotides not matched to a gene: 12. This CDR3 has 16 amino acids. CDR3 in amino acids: CASNLRAGLAENEQFF. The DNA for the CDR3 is TGCGCCAGCAACCTACGAGCGGGACTAGCGGAAAATGAGCAGTTCTTC. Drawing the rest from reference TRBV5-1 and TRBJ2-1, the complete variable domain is KAGVTQTPRYLIKTRGQQVTLSCSPISGHRSVSWYQQTPGQGLQFLFEYFSETQRNKGNFPGRFSGRQFSNSRSEMNVSTLELGDSALYLCASNLRAGLAENEQFFGPGTRLTVL.